Presented here are 23 T cell receptor beta chains from one specimen sequenced in a study of blood T cell repertoires in COVID-19. Profiling relied on immunoSEQ multiplex PCR, and the TCRdb table lists in-frame clones only, not all of them. The sample carries roughly 150,000 clones, 65% to 85% recorded once. The sequencing sample was made of peripheral blood. The source is a woman aged 45-60 years with acute or convalescent COVID-19.

J is TRBJ2-3 and V is TRBV5-1; 7 nucleotides align to TRBD1. The germline V gene has CDR1 SGHRS and CDR2 YFSETQ. V gave up 0 bases and J gave up 3 bases; unmatched junction bases: 4. There are 15 residues in the CDR3. DNA of the CDR3: TGCGCCAGCAGCTTGGAGGTGACAGGGACAGATACGCAGTATTTT. Protein product: CASSLEVTGTDTQYF.

The gene calls are TRBV27 and TRBJ1-1, with D uncertain. CDR1 and CDR2 (germline): MNHEY, SMNVEV (reference sequence). The CDR3 totals 14 residues. The ends were cut back, 7 bases at V and 0 bases at J, with 12 bases in the middle. The CDR3 region has the DNA TGTGCCAGCACGTCCGTAACTGTGAACACTGAAGCTTTCTTT. Its protein product is CASTSVTVNTEAFF.

This rearrangement joins TRBV30 to TRBJ2-3, with TRBD2 as a possible D gene (6 bases). The CDR3 is made up of 16 amino acids. V was shortened by 2 bases and J by 2 bases, with 17 bases between the two germline ends. The germline V gene has CDR1 GTSNPN and CDR2 SVGIG (reference sequence). The CDR3 is CAWSPPFGRATDTQYF. The CDR3, as DNA: TGTGCCTGGAGTCCCCCTTTCGGGAGAGCCACAGATACGCAGTATTTT.

This clone was recorded once. The V call is TRBV4-3, the J call TRBJ1-3; 8 positions agree with TRBD1. Germline V lookup: CDR1 LGHNA, CDR2 YSLEER. Unmatched junction bases numbered 7, after V lost 2 bases and J lost 4 bases. The CDR3 is 16 residues long. CDR3 DNA: TGCGCCAGCAGCCAACTTTCGGACAGGGCGGGAAACACCATATATTTT. Amino acid sequence: CASSQLSDRAGNTIYF.

This clone was recorded only once. This rearrangement joins TRBV4-1 to TRBJ2-5; the match to TRBD2 covers 9 bases. CDR1 is MGHRA and CDR2 is YSYEKL in the germline V gene. Germline trimming cut 3 bases from V and 1 base from J; bases unmatched to any gene: 3. The CDR3 spans 15 residues. In nucleotides, the CDR3 is TGCGCCAGCAGCCAGGGCGGGGGGGTCCAAGAGACCCAGTACTTC. Its translation is CASSQGGGVQETQYF.

The chain uses TRBV5-1 and TRBJ2-3, with D possibly being TRBD1 (5 bases). This CDR3 region has 13 residues. V lost 9 bases to trimming and J lost 2 bases, with 13 bases between them. Germline CDR1 reads SGHRS; CDR2 reads YFSETQ. This CDR3 reads CATKGKATDTQYF. The CDR3, as DNA: TGCGCCACCAAGGGGAAAGCCACAGATACGCAGTATTTT.

This clone has at least ten counts. This chain connects TRBV7-9 to TRBJ1-1; D gene ambiguous. The germline gives CDR1 SEHNR, CDR2 FQNEAQ (reference sequence). V dropped 5 bases and J dropped 1 base, with 14 bases sitting between them. This CDR3 is 15 amino acids long. The CDR3 is CASSPDSPTNTEAFF. CDR3 coding DNA: TGTGCCAGCAGCCCGGACTCGCCCACGAACACTGAAGCTTTCTTT.

This clone has only one observation. V is TRBV5-1 and J is TRBJ1-3; tentative D call: TRBD1 (6 bases). CDR3 size: 15 residues. CDR1 is SGHRS and CDR2 is YFSETQ in the germline V gene. The V gene lost 0 bases and the J gene lost 2 bases, with 9 bases spanning the gap. CDR3 region: CASSLGGGAGNTIYF. Here the CDR3 DNA reads TGCGCCAGCAGCTTGGGAGGGGGTGCTGGAAACACCATATATTTT.

This rearrangement joins TRBV2 to TRBJ1-4; 9 bases agree with TRBD1. The CDR3 is 15 amino acids. The V and J ends lost 4 bases and 7 bases, in that order; junction bases with no gene match: 7. The germline gives CDR1 SNHLY, CDR2 FYNNEI. The CDR3 DNA is TGTGCCAGCAGTGGGACCGGGACAGGGATTGAAAAACTGTTTTTT. Translated, it gives CASSGTGTGIEKLFF.

This clone showed up just once. J is TRBJ2-7 and V is TRBV6-1; D gene uncertain. The CDR3 consists of 11 residues. V lost 3 bases and J lost 3, with 3 bases in between. Germline CDR1 is MNHNS and CDR2 is SASEGT. The CDR3 region is CASSDGYEQYF. The CDR3 bases are TGTGCCAGCAGTGACGGCTACGAGCAGTACTTC.

The table lists this clone with a few counts. CDR3 sequence (DNA): TGTGCCAGCAGCTTAGGCGGGACAGGGGTCAAAAACATTCAGTACTTC. This codes for CASSLGGTGVKNIQYF. This chain joins TRBV11-3 and TRBJ2-4; TRBD1 matches at 10 bases. CDR1 is SGHNT, CDR2 YENEEA, per germline. The CDR3 runs 16 residues. J gave up 3 bases and V 1 base, and 3 bases lay outside the gene matches.

The chain combines TRBV7-2 with TRBJ1-4; tentatively, D is TRBD1 (5 bases). Trimming took 3 bases from V and 0 from J, leaving 5 bases between them. Germline lookup yields CDR1 SGHTA and CDR2 FQGNSA. This CDR3 has 14 residues. The CDR3 bases are TGTGCCAGCAGCTTGACAGCAACTAATGAAAAACTGTTTTTT. Translation: CASSLTATNEKLFF. The full variable domain, in which reference TRBV7-2 and TRBJ1-4 provide the parts outside the CDR3, is GAGVSQSPSNKVTEKGKDVELRCDPISGHTALYWYRQSLGQGLEFLIYFQGNSAPDKSGLPSDRFSAERTGGSVSTLTIQRTQQEDSAVYLCASSLTATNEKLFFGSGTQLSVL.

The V gene is TRBV27, the J gene TRBJ2-1, with D possibly being TRBD2 (5 bases). V was clipped by 2 bases and J by 2 bases, with 16 bases between them. CDR3 length equals 17 residues. Germline CDR1 MNHEY, CDR2 SMNVEV (reference sequence). The CDR3 loop reads CASSLGSPELPYNEQFF. Here the CDR3 DNA reads TGTGCCAGCAGTTTAGGGAGCCCGGAGCTCCCCTACAATGAGCAGTTCTTC.

The chain joins TRBV6-5 to TRBJ1-4; TRBD1 is a possible D gene (5 bases). Germline assignment: CDR1 MNHEY and CDR2 SVGAGI. The length of the CDR3 is 16 residues. Between the trimmed V and J ends, which lost 0 bases and 7 bases, there was a span of 15 bases. The DNA of the CDR3 is TGTGCCAGCAGTTACTCGTTGGGCAGGGTGGGTGAAAAACTGTTTTTT. This gives the protein CASSYSLGRVGEKLFF.

The chain joins TRBV7-8 to TRBJ2-3; 9 bases agree with TRBD1. Germline CDR1 is SGHVS and CDR2 is FQNEAQ. The CDR3 is 15 residues long. The ends lost 9 bases at V and 5 bases at J; junction bases unmatched: 12. This CDR3 is CASNHPGQGGDTQYF. The CDR3 DNA sequence: TGTGCCAGTAACCATCCGGGACAGGGAGGAGATACGCAGTATTTT.

The chain carries TRBV7-9 and TRBJ2-5, with 11 bases lining up with TRBD1. Germline lookup yields CDR1 SEHNR and CDR2 FQNEAQ (reference sequence). Trimming took 2 bases from V and 5 from J; bases not matched to a gene: 4. This CDR3 spans 15 amino acids. This CDR3 is CASSLRTGGAETQYF. For the CDR3, the DNA is TGTGCCAGCAGCTTAAGGACAGGGGGCGCGGAGACCCAGTACTTC.

This clone was seen once. The chain couples TRBV27 to TRBJ1-5, with TRBD1 identical over 7 bases. J gave up 7 bases and V 5 bases, and 5 bases lay outside the gene matches. The CDR3 extends over 13 amino acids. Germline V gives CDR1 MNHEY, CDR2 SMNVEV (reference sequence). In nucleotides, the CDR3 is TGTGCCAGCAGTGTAACAGGGGACCAGCCCCAGCATTTT. Residues: CASSVTGDQPQHF.

The rearrangement uses TRBV5-1 and TRBJ2-5; 7 nucleotides match TRBD1. This CDR3 has 14 amino acids. Germline CDR1 and CDR2: SGHRS and YFSETQ. With V trimmed by 4 bases and J by 5 bases, 8 bases remained unmatched. DNA for the CDR3: TGCGCCAGCAGCCCGAACAGGGGAGACGAGACCCAGTACTTC. This encodes CASSPNRGDETQYF.

The chain links TRBV7-8 to TRBJ1-1; D gene unclear. V shed 2 bases and J shed 5 bases, with 9 bases lying between them. The CDR3 is 13 residues long. Germline V CDR1 and CDR2: SGHVS, FQNEAQ. The CDR3 nucleotides read TGTGCCAGCAGCTTATCCGGAGGGACTGAAGCTTTCTTT. Amino acid sequence: CASSLSGGTEAFF.

The CDR3 bases are TGCGCCAGCAGCCAAGACACTAACTATGGCTACACCTTC. The encoded protein is CASSQDTNYGYTF. V is TRBV4-3 and J is TRBJ1-2; D remains unclear. This CDR3 contains 13 residues. V lost 0 bases and J 0 bases, leaving 2 bases between the germline ends. The germline V gene has CDR1 LGHNA and CDR2 YSLEER.

This clone was seen only a few times. V gene TRBV7-3 combines with J gene TRBJ2-1; 7 nucleotides agree with TRBD2. The germline gives CDR1 SGHTA, CDR2 FQGTGA. The CDR3 contains 16 residues. The J segment lost 3 bases and the V segment lost 5 bases, leaving 10 bases of the junction unmatched. The CDR3 region is CASSPGGSEHYNEQFF. The CDR3 DNA follows: TGTGCCAGCAGCCCGGGAGGCAGCGAGCACTACAATGAGCAGTTCTTC.

V is TRBV7-2 and J is TRBJ2-5, with D maybe TRBD1 (7 bases). Germline V gives CDR1 SGHTA, CDR2 FQGNSA. The V and J ends lost 5 bases and 5 bases respectively, with 18 bases between them. CDR3 size: 15 residues. As DNA, the CDR3 is TGTGCCAGCAGCCTGCTCAGGGGGACTCGGGAGACCCAGTACTTC. Its protein product is CASSLLRGTRETQYF.

The chain employs TRBV2 and TRBJ1-4; tentative D call: TRBD1 (6 bases). Germline V gives CDR1 SNHLY, CDR2 FYNNEI. The CDR3 runs to 13 residues. V gave up 7 bases and J gave up 8 bases, with 14 bases separating them. The CDR3 DNA sequence: TGTGCCAGCACCCCCCGAGGACAGGAAAAACTGTTTTTT. Translating it yields CASTPRGQEKLFF.